Included here is one T cell receptor (beta chain) sequence, with context. Its specific antigen is unknown. The sample holds no much larger clone one base away, and base qualities are not on file. This specimen comes from a study of early stage breast cancer tumors (dated by TCRdb to 2017 to 2019). Concerning the study at large: Of the 15 to 20 invasive breast tumors, 12 to 13 were found to be estrogen receptor-positive, progesterone receptor-positive and HER2-negative. Of the approximately twelve ER+/PR+/HER2- tumors, eight were classified as invasive ductal carcinomas and four as invasive lobular carcinomas. On average, each sample had around 10-fold read coverage. Across all samples, 2,700,000 or so templates representing 1,097,674 unique clonotypes were detected. Broader findings and caveats from the paper: Roughly 2.6-fold higher T cell density and higher clonality were observed in tumors than in adjacent normal breast tissue. Chain pairing and functional markers such as CD4, CD8 and FOXP3 were missed by bulk genomic DNA sequencing of unsorted cells. Repertoires from blood and normal breast were more alike than repertoires from blood and tumor, and in about 90% of the 16 patients, comparing each tissue with blood separated tumor from normal. Because the cohort was small, a breakdown by tumor subtype could not be done. Enriched TCRB sequences shared across patients were mostly commonly generated sequences, unlikely to play an important role in the tumor microenvironment.

V ends up 3 bases short and J 5 bases short, with an unmatched junction base count of 7. The CDR3, cysteine through phenylalanine, is 15 amino acids long. Left in the record is the CDR3 DNA by itself, 45 bases read in frame from the first base. The germline V gene (reference sequence) gives CDR1 as SEHNR and CDR2 as FQNEAQ. Two independent genomic DNA replicates were amplified for each sample, with 0.5 ug used for blood and approximately 1.5 ug for tumor or normal breast. TCRB sequencing of genomic DNA was carried out with the ImmunoSeq Intro kit according to the manufacturer's instructions. The multiplex PCR ran for about 31 cycles using proprietary primers and spike-in control sequences for absolute quantification. Single-end 150-bp reads were used to sequence an 87-bp fragment spanning the CDR3 and the flanking V and J genes. Each lane of an Illumina MiSeq using version 3.0 chemistry carried seven multiplexed samples, with two replicates per sample. On the authors' methods: Raw data were processed with the vendor's proprietary pipeline, and both replicates were merged into a single result per sample. To define clonotypes, the study grouped productive rearrangements that shared the V-gene family, CDR3 amino acid sequence and J-gene segment. To compute clonality, the normalized Shannon entropy (Pielou evenness) of TCRB abundances was subtracted from 1. To estimate T cell density, the total number of templates was divided by the input cell count, which was inferred from how much DNA went in. Total repertoire diversity and clonality were estimated with Recon using default parameters. Clonotypes with over 0.1% abundance in tumor and at least 32-fold higher abundance in tumor than in normal breast were defined as tumor-enriched. TCRdb took this table from immuneACCESS and kept in-frame rearrangements with V and J called. Such tables lack part of the clones; where checked against another copy, unresolved V genes explain under half of the gap, and the rest is unexplained. Clone size and V and J calls were adopted from that table, with D and trimming inferred from the DNA. For this sample there are fewer than 70,000 clones; around 80% appear just once. The ten biggest clones cover roughly 3.4% of the sample.

The study profiled bulk TCR beta-chain repertoires in matched peripheral blood, tumor and adjacent normal breast tissue taken from some 17 patients with early-stage breast cancer. Before surgery, whole blood (about 4.5-11 mL) was collected into EDTA tubes and processed within 2 hours. Peripheral blood mononuclear cells were isolated by Ficoll-Paque centrifugation in SepMate-50 tubes. PBMCs were cryopreserved in aliquots of about 2 to 4 million cells in about 90% FBS with around 10% DMSO and kept in liquid nitrogen. The Qiagen AllPrep DNA/RNA Mini kit was used for genomic DNA extraction. The source of this sequence is a person in their twenties or thirties with breast cancer. Sequences were obtained from blood. The receptor chain draws on TRBV7-9 and TRBJ2-5, with 9 central nucleotides matching TRBD2. The nucleotide sequence is TGTGCCAGCAGCTTGGAAAGCGGGAGGCATGAGACCCAGTACTTC. Its amino acids are CASSLESGRHETQYF.